This T cell receptor beta chain is drawn from a study of breast tumors, draining lymph nodes, adjacent tissues. Axillary draining lymph nodes of breast cancer patients supplied the node samples. This clonotype was detected many times. Germline assignment: CDR1 MGHRA and CDR2 YSYEKL. Trimming took 6 bases from V and 5 from J, leaving 10 bases between them. The CDR3 extends over 12 amino acids. TCRdb itself ran the multiplex PCR reads through MiXCR, one entry per CDR3 protein. Of approximately 150,000 distinct CDR3 sequences listed, about 33% are singletons. The chain is built from TRBV4-1 and TRBJ2-5; D is unclear. The sample taken for sequencing was axillary lymph node tissue. The receptor's source is a female donor with breast cancer. Some clones in this sample may be carry-over from other donors' samples. The CDR3 bases are TGCGCCAGCAGATCGGATGCGGAGACCCAGTACTTC. Encoded protein: CASRSDAETQYF.